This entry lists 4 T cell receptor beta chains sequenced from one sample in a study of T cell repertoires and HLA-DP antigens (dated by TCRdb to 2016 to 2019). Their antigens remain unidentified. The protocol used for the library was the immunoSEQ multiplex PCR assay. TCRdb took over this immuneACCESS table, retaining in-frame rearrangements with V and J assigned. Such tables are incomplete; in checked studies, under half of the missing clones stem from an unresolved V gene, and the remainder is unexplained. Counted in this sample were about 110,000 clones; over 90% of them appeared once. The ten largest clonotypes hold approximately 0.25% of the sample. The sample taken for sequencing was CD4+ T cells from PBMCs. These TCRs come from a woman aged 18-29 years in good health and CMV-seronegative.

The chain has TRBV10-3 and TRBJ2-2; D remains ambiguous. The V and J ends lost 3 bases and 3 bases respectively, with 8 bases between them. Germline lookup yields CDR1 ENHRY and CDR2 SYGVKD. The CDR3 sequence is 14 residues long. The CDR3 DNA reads TGTGCCATCAGTGACAGGAAAGACACCGGGGAGCTGTTTTTT. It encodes CAISDRKDTGELFF.

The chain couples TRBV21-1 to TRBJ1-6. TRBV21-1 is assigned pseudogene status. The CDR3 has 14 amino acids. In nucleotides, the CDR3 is TGTGCCAGCAGGGGCCGGGACTTGGATTCACCCCTCCACTTT. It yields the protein CASRGRDLDSPLHF.

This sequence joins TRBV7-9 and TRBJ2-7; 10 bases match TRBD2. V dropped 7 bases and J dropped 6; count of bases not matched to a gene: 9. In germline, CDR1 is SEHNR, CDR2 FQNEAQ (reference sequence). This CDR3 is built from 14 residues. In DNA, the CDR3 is TGTGCCAGCACCGACGGGCTAGCGGGAGCCGAGCAGTACTTC. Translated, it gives CASTDGLAGAEQYF.

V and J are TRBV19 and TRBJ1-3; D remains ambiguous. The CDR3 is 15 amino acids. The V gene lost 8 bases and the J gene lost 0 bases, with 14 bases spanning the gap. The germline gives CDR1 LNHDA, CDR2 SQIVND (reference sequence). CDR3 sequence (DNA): TGTGCCAGTGGATCGGGAACCTACTCTGGAAACACCATATATTTT. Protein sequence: CASGSGTYSGNTIYF.